This T cell receptor beta chain derives from a study of blood T cell repertoires in COVID-19. Study at large: The United States, Italy and Spain were the sources of the acute and convalescent COVID-19 samples. Sources were T cells, B-cell-depleted T cells, or PBMCs; the material itself was cDNA or gDNA.

V lost 4 bases to trimming and J lost 6 bases, with 19 bases between them. This CDR3 contains 15 residues. Germline V CDR1 and CDR2: SGHRS, YFSETQ. Original analysis: Nucleated cell number was recorded as an estimate derived from reference gene primer amplification. TCRdb's table, derived via immunoSEQ multiplex PCR, lists solely in-frame clones and lacks some. That table furnishes V, J and clone size, whereas the DNA furnished D and trimming. Here the sample spans 300,000 or so clones, around 88% being singletons. This sequence originates from a woman in her twenties or thirties who had recovered from COVID-19. The chain is built from TRBV5-1 and TRBJ1-1; D may be TRBD1 (6 bases). Sample: peripheral blood. In DNA, the CDR3 is TGCGCCAGCAGCATTGGAGGCGCGGGGGGCGCTGAAGCTTTCTTT. Amino acid sequence: CASSIGGAGGAEAFF.